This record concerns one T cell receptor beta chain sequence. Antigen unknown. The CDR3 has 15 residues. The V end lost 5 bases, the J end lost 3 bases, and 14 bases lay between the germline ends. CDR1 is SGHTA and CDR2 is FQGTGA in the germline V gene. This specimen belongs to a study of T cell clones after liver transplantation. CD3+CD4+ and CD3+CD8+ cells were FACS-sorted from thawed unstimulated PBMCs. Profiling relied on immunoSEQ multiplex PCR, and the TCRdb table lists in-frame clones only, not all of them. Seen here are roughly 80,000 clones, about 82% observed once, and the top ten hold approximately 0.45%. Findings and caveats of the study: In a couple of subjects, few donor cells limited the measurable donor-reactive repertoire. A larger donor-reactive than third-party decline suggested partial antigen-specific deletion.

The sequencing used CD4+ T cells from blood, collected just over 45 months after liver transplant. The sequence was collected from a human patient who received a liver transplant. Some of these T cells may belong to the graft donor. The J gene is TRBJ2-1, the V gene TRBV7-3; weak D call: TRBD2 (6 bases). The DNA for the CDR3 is TGTGCCAGCAGCCACACTAGCCCTGTCTACAATGAGCAGTTCTTC. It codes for CASSHTSPVYNEQFF.